The sequence of this T cell receptor (beta chain) was determined in a study of vaccination and CD4 T cells after COVID-19. The sample's treatment: approximately nine-day PBMC culture with coronavirus spike peptide pools or control peptides (ViraFEST assay). ViraFEST enlarged antigen-specific T cell populations with peptide pools and afterwards sequenced TCRs. This clonotype appeared once. What it recognizes is unknown. The study sequenced cultured CD4+ T cell DNA using the Oncomine TCR Beta short-read assay. In TCRdb, the PCR reads were re-called with MiXCR into one record per CDR3 protein. The table has about 12,000 distinct CDR3 sequences, under 40% seen once. The ends were cut back, 6 bases at V and 7 bases at J, with 18 bases in the middle. Germline V gene data show CDR1 as KGHSH and CDR2 as LQKENI. The CDR3 has 14 residues.

Sequencing was performed on cultured CD4+ T cells from blood. The TCR comes from a human donor with COVID-19. The chain carries TRBV18 and TRBJ1-2; D may be TRBD1 (5 bases). The CDR3 sequence is CASSQESGGGGYTF. As DNA, the CDR3 is TGTGCCAGCTCGCAAGAGAGTGGGGGAGGTGGCTACACCTTC.